Following are 27 T cell receptor beta chains from one sample sequenced in a study of T-cell reconstitution after alpha-beta-depleted transplantation in children. Unique molecular identifiers were incorporated when the TCRbeta library was constructed. TCRdb analysed the PCR reads with MiXCR anew, one entry per CDR3 protein. The sample contains some 310,000 distinct CDR3 sequences, around 25% of which appear only once. The sample here was PBMCs, mostly from graft donor cells, taken 180 days after TCRalphabeta/CD19-depleted stem cell transplant. The receptors derive from a male patient under 18 who had a stem cell transplant for acute lymphoblastic leukemia, so the T cells may come from the graft donor.

This chain uses TRBV12-3 or TRBV12-4 with TRBJ1-5; D unresolved. This CDR3 is built from 11 residues. V gave up 2 bases and J gave up 9 bases, with 5 bases separating them. The CDR3 bases are TGTGCCAGCAGTTTAAAGGGGCCCCAGCATTTT. This translates into CASSLKGPQHF.

This rearrangement joins TRBV12-3 or TRBV12-4 to TRBJ2-1; TRBD2 matches 12 bases. The CDR3 extends over 15 amino acids. V was clipped by 6 bases and J by 7 bases; unmatched bases: 7. The CDR3 protein is CASSSTSGSLNEQFF. The CDR3 coding sequence is TGTGCCAGCAGCTCGACTAGCGGGAGCTTAAATGAGCAGTTCTTC.

The chain carries TRBV3-1 and TRBJ2-6, with TRBD1 matching over 9 bases. The trim removed 1 base at V and 6 bases at J, leaving 4 bases unmatched. This CDR3 is built from 16 residues. Germline values: CDR1 LGHDT, CDR2 YNNKEL (reference sequence). In DNA form, the CDR3 reads TGTGCCAGCAGCCAAGGGGACAGGGCCGTGGCCAACGTCCTGACTTTC. Protein: CASSQGDRAVANVLTF.

This sequence joins TRBV15 and TRBJ2-4; 8 bases match TRBD1. The CDR3 runs 16 residues. The J segment lost 0 bases and the V segment lost 7 bases, leaving 8 bases of the junction unmatched. The germline V gene encodes CDR1 LNHNV and CDR2 YYDKDF (reference sequence). DNA of the CDR3: TGTGCCACCACCTACGTAGGGACAGGAGCCAAAAACATTCAGTACTTC. The encoded protein is CATTYVGTGAKNIQYF.

The chain couples TRBV27 to TRBJ2-7, with TRBD1 identical over 9 bases. The V segment lost 2 bases and the J segment 6 bases; nucleotides outside the gene matches: 11. Germline CDR1 and CDR2: MNHEY and SMNVEV (reference sequence). CDR3 length: 16 amino acids. This chain's CDR3 is CASSLPWTGDIGEQYF. The DNA of the CDR3 is TGTGCCAGCAGTTTACCTTGGACAGGGGATATAGGCGAGCAGTACTTC.

This chain uses TRBV10-3 with TRBJ2-7; TRBD1 matches 9 bases. J lost 1 base, V lost 6 bases, and 4 bases had no gene match. The CDR3 length is 14 residues. Germline CDR1 is ENHRY and CDR2 is SYGVKD. The CDR3, as DNA: TGTGCCATCAGACCGGGACAGGGTTCCTACGAGCAGTACTTC. Translated, it gives CAIRPGQGSYEQYF.

The V call is TRBV12-3 or TRBV12-4, the J call TRBJ1-1; TRBD1 matches at 9 bases. V lost 5 bases and J lost 1; bases outside the gene matches: 5. The CDR3 sequence is 15 residues long. CDR3 region: CASSPGTGRNTEAFF. The DNA of the CDR3 is TGTGCCAGCAGTCCGGGGACAGGGAGGAACACTGAAGCTTTCTTT.

V is TRBV12-3 or TRBV12-4 and J is TRBJ2-7; D uncertain. V lost 3 bases and J lost 5, with 5 bases in between. The CDR3 covers 11 residues. CDR3 amino acids: CASSFGNEQYF. Here the CDR3 DNA reads TGTGCCAGCAGTTTTGGGAACGAGCAGTACTTC.

This clonotype was found a few times. The rearrangement links TRBV28 to TRBJ2-5; D unclear. Germline values: CDR1 MDHEN, CDR2 SYDVKM. The V and J ends lost 3 bases and 3 bases respectively, with 2 bases between them. The CDR3 consists of 11 residues. The CDR3 here is CASSFEETQYF. In nucleotides, the CDR3 is TGTGCCAGCAGTTTCGAAGAGACCCAGTACTTC.

CDR3 sequence (DNA): TGTGCCAGCAGCTTAAAACTTACCCCGGAGTTCTTC. Its protein is CASSLKLTPEFF. V is TRBV7-9 and J is TRBJ2-1; D is unresolved. In germline, CDR1 is SEHNR, CDR2 FQNEAQ (reference sequence). Trimming cost V 2 bases and J 14 bases, with 13 bases left between them. This CDR3 has 12 amino acids.

The CDR3 sequence: CASSPLLATGTLKETQYF. For the CDR3, the DNA is TGTGCCAGCTCACCTTTGCTCGCGACAGGGACTCTGAAAGAGACCCAGTACTTC. The chain recombines TRBV18 with TRBJ2-5, with D possibly being TRBD1 (7 bases). The germline V gene encodes CDR1 KGHSH and CDR2 LQKENI. The CDR3 consists of 18 residues. The germline V and J ends were trimmed by 3 bases and 3 bases, with 23 bases remaining between them. Combining the CDR3 with reference TRBV18 and TRBJ2-5 gives the whole variable domain NAGVMQNPRHLVRRRGQEARLRCSPMKGHSHVYWYRQLPEEGLKFMVYLQKENIIDESGMPKERFSAEFPKEGPSILRIQQVVRGDSAAYFCASSPLLATGTLKETQYFGPGTRLLVL.

The chain joins TRBV4-1 to TRBJ1-4; 8 bases fit TRBD1. The CDR3 covers 18 residues. Losses at the gene ends were 0 bases for V and 0 bases for J; bases not matched to a gene: 6. Germline CDR1 MGHRA, CDR2 YSYEKL. The CDR3 DNA is TGCGCCAGCAGCCAAGACCCGGCCAGGGGGCCAACTAATGAAAAACTGTTTTTT. This translates into CASSQDPARGPTNEKLFF.

In this sample, this clonotype turned up many times. The chain employs TRBV10-3 and TRBJ2-7; TRBD2 agrees at 11 bases. The CDR3 covers 14 residues. Germline loops: CDR1 ENHRY, CDR2 SYGVKD. Unmatched junction bases numbered 3, after V lost 6 bases and J lost 2 bases. CDR3 sequence (DNA): TGTGCCATCAGGGATAGCGGGAGGGCCTACGAGCAGTACTTC. It codes for CAIRDSGRAYEQYF.

The chain combines TRBV20-1 with TRBJ2-2, with a possible D match to TRBD1 (6 bases). V was shortened by 2 bases and J by 4 bases, with 11 bases between the two germline ends. CDR3 length equals 14 residues. CDR1 DFQATT and CDR2 SNEGSKA come from the germline V gene (reference sequence). The CDR3 protein is CSARSLGGTGELFF. In nucleotides, the CDR3 is TGCAGTGCTAGATCGCTAGGGGGCACCGGGGAGCTGTTTTTT.

This clonotype was observed a few times. This rearrangement joins TRBV30 to TRBJ2-1; no reliable D call. This CDR3 is 11 amino acids long. Trimming cost V 4 bases and J 8 bases, with 9 bases left between them. The germline V gene encodes CDR1 GTSNPN and CDR2 SVGIG (reference sequence). This chain's CDR3 is CAWTLGYEQFF. The CDR3 nucleotides read TGTGCCTGGACCCTCGGCTATGAGCAGTTCTTC.

This clonotype was picked up a small number of times. This rearrangement joins TRBV20-1 to TRBJ2-5; possibly TRBD1 for D (5 bases). V lost 5 bases and J 5 bases, leaving 12 bases between the germline ends. This CDR3 is 12 amino acids long. The germline CDR1 and CDR2 sequences are DFQATT and SNEGSKA (reference sequence). CDR3: CSAARAGETQYF. CDR3 coding DNA: TGCAGTGCTGCCAGGGCAGGGGAGACCCAGTACTTC.

The chain couples TRBV5-1 to TRBJ2-3, with D tentatively TRBD2 (6 bases). From germline, CDR1 is SGHRS and CDR2 YFSETQ. The CDR3 loop spans 16 amino acids. Trimming removed 1 base at V and 6 bases at J, with 18 bases between. The CDR3 nucleotides are TGCGCCAGCAGCTTGCCCCGGGACTCCGAACGGGATACGCAGTATTTT. Its protein product is CASSLPRDSERDTQYF.

With regard to this clonotype: The junction departs from germline at one end; a sequencing error may be responsible. The chain has TRBV12-3 or TRBV12-4 and TRBJ1-6; unclear D gene. CDR3 size: 16 residues. CDR3 DNA: TGTGCCAGCAGGCCCGGGAGGAGCTCCCATAATTCACCCCTCCACTTT. Amino acid sequence: CASRPGRSSHNSPLHF.

This clonotype was found a few times. The V gene is TRBV24-1, the J gene TRBJ2-1, with D possibly being TRBD1 or TRBD2 (6 bases each). V lost 3 bases and J 8 bases, leaving 22 bases between the germline ends. CDR1 KGHDR and CDR2 SFDVKD come from the germline V gene. CDR3 length equals 17 residues. Written as DNA, the CDR3 is TGTGCCACCAGTGATCGGGGGCTAGTGGGAATTAGGGATGAGCAGTTCTTC. It encodes CATSDRGLVGIRDEQFF.

The sample holds a few counts of this clonotype. The chain carries TRBV7-6 and TRBJ2-7; 10 positions match TRBD2. CDR1 and CDR2 (germline): SGHVS, FNYEAQ. This CDR3 spans 15 amino acids. Trimming at V came to 2 bases and at J to 7 bases, leaving 8 bases not matched to a gene. The CDR3 bases are TGTGCCAGCAGCTTAATTCTAGCGGGAGCTCGAGAGCAGTACTTC. Protein product: CASSLILAGAREQYF.

This clonotype was recorded once. The chain recombines TRBV24-1 with TRBJ2-4; 7 nucleotides match TRBD1. V shed 6 bases, J shed 1 base, and the junction held 5 bases outside the gene matches. CDR3 size: 15 residues. Germline CDR1 KGHDR, CDR2 SFDVKD. CDR3 residues: CATSPTGEAKNIQYF. CDR3 in DNA: TGTGCCACCAGTCCTACAGGGGAGGCCAAAAACATTCAGTACTTC.

This chain connects TRBV12-3 or TRBV12-4 to TRBJ1-1, with D possibly matching TRBD1 (5 bases). The CDR3 runs to 16 residues. V was pared by 3 bases and J by 3 bases, with 17 bases between. The DNA for the CDR3 is TGTGCCAGCAGTTTCTCCGGGGGTCGCGGTCACACTGAAGCTTTCTTT. It encodes CASSFSGGRGHTEAFF.

This chain joins TRBV12-3 or TRBV12-4 and TRBJ1-5; D gene uncertain. This CDR3 is built from 13 residues. V lost 4 bases, J lost 6 bases, and 10 bases lay in between. The CDR3 loop is CASSWTSGQPQHF. CDR3 nucleotides: TGTGCCAGCAGTTGGACCTCCGGTCAGCCCCAGCATTTT.

The chain employs TRBV27 and TRBJ2-1; TRBD2 might be the D (6 bases). Trimming cost V 4 bases and J 3 bases, with 16 bases left between them. Germline V gene lookup returns CDR1 MNHEY and CDR2 SMNVEV (reference sequence). This CDR3 has 16 amino acids. CDR3 bases: TGTGCCAGCAGTTCGGAGGGGCCCGCAAACTACAATGAGCAGTTCTTC. This sequence encodes CASSSEGPANYNEQFF.

This clonotype was counted between two and nine times. The genes are TRBV7-9 and TRBJ2-7; a possible D gene is TRBD2 (6 bases). The CDR3 loop spans 15 amino acids. V was trimmed by 2 bases and J by 0 bases, leaving 11 bases between them. Germline CDR1 is SEHNR and CDR2 is FQNEAQ (reference sequence). CDR3 bases: TGTGCCAGCAGCTTATGGGCCGGGAGCTCCTACGAGCAGTACTTC. Translating it yields CASSLWAGSSYEQYF.

The chain joins TRBV11-1 to TRBJ2-4, with no clear D. CDR1 is SGHAT and CDR2 is FQDESV in the germline V gene (reference sequence). CDR3 length equals 18 residues. V lost 7 bases, J lost 0 bases, and 22 bases lay in between. The CDR3 DNA follows: TGTGCCAGCACACTTCTTGGCGTGGGTAACCTAGCCAAAAACATTCAGTACTTC. This translates into CASTLLGVGNLAKNIQYF.

The chain couples TRBV7-6 to TRBJ2-3, with 8 bases matching TRBD2. The CDR3 totals 14 residues. V was pared by 1 base and J by 14 bases, with 11 bases of the junction left unmatched. Germline CDR1 is SGHVS and CDR2 is FNYEAQ. The chain's CDR3 is CASSLVAGGGLRYF. The CDR3 bases are TGTGCCAGCAGCTTAGTTGCGGGAGGCGGGTTGCGGTATTTT. Supplemented by reference TRBV7-6 and TRBJ2-3, the full variable domain reads GAGVSQSPRYKVTKRGQDVALRCDPISGHVSLYWYRQALGQGPEFLTYFNYEAQQDKSGLPNDRFSAERPEGSISTLTIQRTEQRDSAMYRCASSLVAGGGLRYFGPGTRLTVL.